This entry concerns a single T cell receptor (beta chain). The record originates from a study of blood T cell repertoires in COVID-19. Study-level background: Samples representing acute and convalescent COVID-19 were sourced from the United States, Italy and Spain. Sample material is recorded as cDNA or gDNA derived from T cells, B-cell-depleted T cells, or PBMCs.

The V end lost 5 bases, the J end lost 1 base, and 6 bases lay between the germline ends. Germline V lookup: CDR1 SNHLY, CDR2 FYNNEI. The CDR3 consists of 12 residues. Original data processing: Reference gene primer amplification in the assay estimated nucleated cell counts. TCRdb's table, derived via immunoSEQ multiplex PCR, lists solely in-frame clones and lacks some. Clone size and the V and J calls come from that table; the DNA yielded D and trimming. The repertoire includes some 89,000 clones, about 80% of them detected once, and over 6% sits in the top ten. Sequencing used peripheral blood. The chain recombines TRBV2 with TRBJ2-7; no definite D call. This TCR was recovered from a man aged 70 or older with acute or convalescent COVID-19. The CDR3 spells CASSPRSYEQYF. The CDR3 region has the DNA TGTGCCAGCAGTCCCAGGTCCTACGAGCAGTACTTC.